This T cell receptor (beta chain) was recorded in a study of blood T cell repertoires in COVID-19. About the study: Samples came from the United States, Italy and Spain, spanning acute and convalescent COVID-19. The cDNA or gDNA used as material had been derived from T cells, B-cell-depleted T cells, or PBMCs.

J was trimmed by 1 base and V by 1 base; bases with no gene match: 4. The germline CDR1 and CDR2 sequences are SGHVS and FQNEAQ. The CDR3 length is 16 residues. Original handling: By means of reference gene primer amplification, nucleated cell counts were estimated. The table came from immunoSEQ multiplex PCR; TCRdb's copy has only in-frame clones and leaves some out. D and trimming come from the DNA, and the V and J calls and clone size come from that table. The data contain tens of thousands of clones, about 84% of them singletons. This clone showed up just once. This receptor was identified in a man in his sixties with acute or convalescent COVID-19. The chain is built from TRBV7-8 and TRBJ1-2; TRBD1 agrees at 9 bases. The specimen was peripheral blood. The CDR3 coding sequence is TGTGCCAGCAGCTTAGACCGGACAGGGGATAACTATGGCTACACCTTC. This translates into CASSLDRTGDNYGYTF.